This T cell receptor (beta chain) originates from a study of post-analysis software for immune sequencing data (dated by TCRdb to the mid-2010s). At the level of the whole study: Relapsing-remitting, secondary progressive and progressive-relapsing multiple sclerosis were recorded as disease courses, and subtype annotation was lacking for some patients. Patient repertoires were compared against about twelve previously published healthy control repertoires from donors aged 6 to 25 years. A subset of samples was prepared in parallel using single-end sample barcoding, then pooled and co-amplified after Illumina adapter ligation.

TCR beta repertoires were profiled from peripheral blood of approximately 13 young patients with multiple sclerosis to demonstrate the VDJtools post-analysis software. Multiple sclerosis patients were children and adolescents aged 6 to 15 years. From a lookup of the germline V gene (reference sequence), CDR1 and CDR2 are LNHNV and YYDKDF. The junction carries 8 bases between V and J, which are trimmed by 0 bases and 3 bases respectively. From cysteine to phenylalanine, the CDR3 is 14 amino acids long. The entry retains the CDR3 DNA only, 42 bases that are in frame from base 1. Worth noting for this clonotype: Its antigen has not been determined. The record has no base qualities; no much larger clone is one base away.

The protocol used for the library was PCR. Instrument on record: Illumina HiSeq 2500. To reduce PCR and sequencing biases, unique molecular identifiers were incorporated into the TCR beta cDNA libraries. Every 1 to 10 million input T cells yielded 500,000 or so cDNA molecules, meaning each molecule approximated one T cell. The patient libraries were prepared and sequenced using the same protocol as the earlier healthy control dataset. Samples belonging to the same batch were prepared together, multiplexed and sequenced on a shared HiSeq lane. Under the source paper's analysis protocol: MIGEC handled the raw barcoded reads, throwing out single-read molecular identifier groups before consensus assembly and CDR3 extraction. Clonotype tables were post-analysed with VDJtools, and diversity was normalized by down-sampling all datasets to the smallest sample size. In repertoire overlap clustering, CDR3 amino acid sequences, but not nucleotide sequences, were matched to correct batch-related cross-sample contamination. In-frame beta chains were kept once TCRdb had trimmed the public reads at Q25 with fastp and called clones with MiXCR. Each CDR3 protein appears once, grouped with its most common genes and DNA. The V and J calls and clone size come from TCRdb's table, not from the authors' own analysis. The sample yields some 260,000 distinct CDR3 sequences; 30% to 45% were counted once. 4% to 6% of the sample is held by the ten biggest clonotypes.

The full study reports these points: The multiple sclerosis patient group was slightly younger than the control group. Patients showed significantly higher frequencies than controls for a handful of TRBV segments, among them TRBV5-6, TRBV5-1 and TRBV20-1. Direct clustering with F measure showed strong co-clustering of samples prepared in the same batch, prompting a batch-effect correction. Normalized Chao1 diversity was significantly lower in multiple sclerosis patients than controls, suggesting substantial peripheral T-cell clonal expansion.

This TCR was sampled from a girl between 10 and 17 years old with multiple sclerosis. Sequenced: blood. This receptor chain uses TRBV15 and TRBJ1-2; matching of 5 bases hints at TRBD1 as the D gene. The sequenced DNA is TGTGCCACCAGCAGAGATAAGGGACACTATGGCTACACCTTC. Its protein reads: CATSRDKGHYGYTF.